These T cell receptor beta chains were read from a single sample in a study of CD8 T cells in Susac syndrome. MiXCR was run by TCRdb on the immunoSEQ multiplex PCR reads, yielding one entry per CDR3 protein. The sample carries some 100,000 distinct CDR3 sequences, around 92% recorded once. What was sequenced was CD8+ T cells from PBMCs. Receptors were obtained from a human donor in good health. The CDR3 runs from the conserved cysteine through the conserved F or W. D genes are given only for firm matches. Clone sizes are given selectively: once, few, many, or a class where the clone is expanded.

length: 14
size: .
D: .
V: TRBV20-1
J: TRBJ1-1
DNA: TGCAGTGCTAGACCCCCAGGAGGTTTCACTGAAGCTTTCTTT
CDR3: CSARPPGGFTEAFF

length: 16
size: .
D: TRBD1
V: TRBV5-1
J: TRBJ1-4
DNA: TGCGCCAGCAGCCAACAGGGGATTACAACTAATGAAAAACTGTTTTTT
CDR3: CASSQQGITTNEKLFF

length: 14
size: .
D: .
V: TRBV3-1
J: TRBJ2-1
DNA: TGTGCCAGCAGCCTGGGGCACGGAGACAATGAGCAGTTCTTC
CDR3: CASSLGHGDNEQFF

length: 14
size: .
D: TRBD2
V: TRBV12-3/TRBV12-4
J: TRBJ2-1
DNA: TGTGCCAGCAGCTTGAGCGGGAGGCCCAATGAGCAGTTCTTC
CDR3: CASSLSGRPNEQFF

length: 13
size: .
D: .
V: TRBV4-2
J: TRBJ2-7
DNA: TGTGCCAGCAGCCAAGGTCCCAGGGACGAGCAGTACTTC
CDR3: CASSQGPRDEQYF

length: 14
size: .
D: TRBD2
V: TRBV20-1
J: TRBJ2-4
DNA: TGCAGTGCTAGCCTAAGCGGGGGTGGACTCATTCAGTACTTC
CDR3: CSASLSGGGLIQYF

length: 15
size: .
D: TRBD1
V: TRBV7-2
J: TRBJ2-7
DNA: TGTGCCAGCAGCCCGGACAGGGTATTGGGCCACGAGCAGTACTTC
CDR3: CASSPDRVLGHEQYF

length: 14
size: .
D: .
V: TRBV2
J: TRBJ2-2
DNA: TGTGCCAGCATGACGGGGCAATGGCCCGGGGAGCTGTTTTTT
CDR3: CASMTGQWPGELFF

length: 19
size: .
D: TRBD1
V: TRBV19
J: TRBJ2-4
DNA: TGTGCCAGTAGTATCCCGGGACAGGGGAGAGCGTTGGCCAAAAACATTCAGTACTTC
CDR3: CASSIPGQGRALAKNIQYF

length: 14
size: .
D: .
V: TRBV7-2
J: TRBJ1-2
DNA: TGTGCCAGCAGCACCGGACGGAATAACTATGGCTACACCTTC
CDR3: CASSTGRNNYGYTF

length: 18
size: once
D: .
V: TRBV6-1
J: TRBJ1-5
DNA: TGTGCCAGCAGTGAAGCGGGCGGAGCGTTGCCGGTCGGGCAGCCCCAGCATTTT
CDR3: CASSEAGGALPVGQPQHF

length: 14
size: .
D: .
V: TRBV5-1
J: TRBJ2-2
DNA: TGCGCCAGCAGCTTGAGGAACAGGGCCGGGGAGCTGTTTTTT
CDR3: CASSLRNRAGELFF

length: 15
size: .
D: .
V: TRBV7-9
J: TRBJ2-7
DNA: TGTGCCAGCAGCGCGCTACCGGACGGCTCCTACGAGCAGTACTTC
CDR3: CASSALPDGSYEQYF

length: 16
size: once
D: .
V: TRBV7-2
J: TRBJ1-6
DNA: TGTGCCAGCAGCTTAGCCAGGGTGGACTATAATTCACCCCTCCACTTT
CDR3: CASSLARVDYNSPLHF

length: 16
size: .
D: .
V: TRBV6-1
J: TRBJ2-5
DNA: TGTGCCAGCAGTCGCCTCACGGTGGGGGGCCAAGAGACCCAGTACTTC
CDR3: CASSRLTVGGQETQYF

length: 11
size: .
D: .
V: TRBV6-2/TRBV6-3
J: TRBJ2-1
DNA: TGTGCCAGCAGTTATGTGGCGGAGCAGTTCTTC
CDR3: CASSYVAEQFF

length: 14
size: .
D: .
V: TRBV20-1
J: TRBJ2-7
DNA: TGCAGTGCTAGAGATTCGGGACCTTCCTACGAGCAGTACTTC
CDR3: CSARDSGPSYEQYF

length: 14
size: once
D: .
V: TRBV19
J: TRBJ1-1
DNA: TGTGCCAGTAGTAGGTGGAGGGACTCCACTGAAGCTTTCTTT
CDR3: CASSRWRDSTEAFF

length: 13
size: .
D: .
V: TRBV14
J: TRBJ1-2
DNA: TGTGCCAGCAGCCAAGATTACAGCTATGGCTACACCTTC
CDR3: CASSQDYSYGYTF

length: 16
size: .
D: TRBD2
V: TRBV9
J: TRBJ2-3
DNA: TGTGCCAGCAGCGTGATAGCGGGAGGCGGGGCAGATACGCAGTATTTT
CDR3: CASSVIAGGGADTQYF

length: 17
size: .
D: TRBD2
V: TRBV19
J: TRBJ2-1
DNA: TGTGCCAGTAGTATAGAACTAGCGGGAGGGCCGGGTAATGAGCAGTTCTTC
CDR3: CASSIELAGGPGNEQFF

length: 16
size: .
D: .
V: TRBV6-5
J: TRBJ2-1
DNA: TGTGCCAGCAGTTATCCGGGGGCCAACTCCTACAATGAGCAGTTCTTC
CDR3: CASSYPGANSYNEQFF

length: 12
size: few
D: .
V: TRBV6-1
J: TRBJ2-5
DNA: TGTGCCAGCAGCCAAATCCAAGAGACCCAGTACTTC
CDR3: CASSQIQETQYF

length: 15
size: once
D: .
V: TRBV7-8
J: TRBJ1-5
DNA: TGTGCCAGCAGCTTAGTGAAGGGAAGCAATCAGCCCCAGCATTTT
CDR3: CASSLVKGSNQPQHF

length: 14
size: .
D: .
V: TRBV4-3
J: TRBJ2-2
DNA: TGCGCCAGCAGGGTCGTAGGGGGATCCGGGGAGCTGTTTTTT
CDR3: CASRVVGGSGELFF

length: 14
size: .
D: .
V: TRBV7-3
J: TRBJ2-2
DNA: TGTGCCAGCAGCTATCTAGCGAACACCGGGGAGCTGTTTTTT
CDR3: CASSYLANTGELFF

length: 13
size: .
D: .
V: TRBV20-1
J: TRBJ2-7
DNA: TGCAGTGCTAGAGATCGGTACTCCTACGAGCAGTACTTC
CDR3: CSARDRYSYEQYF

length: 13
size: .
D: .
V: TRBV6-2/TRBV6-3
J: TRBJ1-1
DNA: TGTGCCAGCAGTTACTACCAGGGTCCTGAAGCTTTCTTT
CDR3: CASSYYQGPEAFF

length: 14
size: .
D: TRBD1
V: TRBV29-1
J: TRBJ1-2
DNA: TGCAGCGCCGCCCCGGGGACAGGGGACTATGGCTACACCTTC
CDR3: CSAAPGTGDYGYTF

length: 17
size: .
D: TRBD1
V: TRBV7-9
J: TRBJ1-1
DNA: TGTGCCAGCAGGACGTCCAGCACAGGGGAGTGGAACACTGAAGCTTTCTTT
CDR3: CASRTSSTGEWNTEAFF

length: 14
size: once
D: .
V: TRBV5-1
J: TRBJ1-1
DNA: TGCGCCAGCAGCTTGAGTAACGGGAACACTGAAGCTTTCTTT
CDR3: CASSLSNGNTEAFF

length: 14
size: .
D: .
V: TRBV19
J: TRBJ2-5
DNA: TGTGCCAGTAGTGAGGGGCTAGCGTCGGAGACCCAGTACTTC
CDR3: CASSEGLASETQYF

length: 16
size: .
D: .
V: TRBV5-6
J: TRBJ1-2
DNA: TGTGCCAGCAGCACCCGAGGACACCACCGCGAGGATGGCTACACCTTC
CDR3: CASSTRGHHREDGYTF

length: 15
size: .
D: .
V: TRBV6-2/TRBV6-3
J: TRBJ2-2
DNA: TGTGCCAGCAGTTACTCGTCGCCGCAGGTCGGGGAGCTGTTTTTT
CDR3: CASSYSSPQVGELFF

length: 14
size: .
D: TRBD1
V: TRBV12-3/TRBV12-4
J: TRBJ2-7
DNA: TGTGCCAGCAGGGGGACAGGGAGCTCCTACGAGCAGTACTTC
CDR3: CASRGTGSSYEQYF

length: 16
size: few
D: TRBD2
V: TRBV9
J: TRBJ2-3
DNA: TGTGCCAGCAGCGTAGGGACTAGCGGGCACACAGATACGCAGTATTTT
CDR3: CASSVGTSGHTDTQYF

length: 17
size: once
D: TRBD1
V: TRBV19
J: TRBJ2-2
DNA: TGTGCCAGTAACCCGTATGGGACAGGGGGCTCCACCGGGGAGCTGTTTTTT
CDR3: CASNPYGTGGSTGELFF

length: 14
size: .
D: TRBD2
V: TRBV7-2
J: TRBJ2-3
DNA: TGTGCCAGCAGCCGGGGGGGTAGCACAGATACGCAGTATTTT
CDR3: CASSRGGSTDTQYF

length: 16
size: .
D: .
V: TRBV7-9
J: TRBJ2-7
DNA: TGTGCCAGCAGCCCACCTCGCCGGGGGCTCACCTACGAGCAGTACTTC
CDR3: CASSPPRRGLTYEQYF

length: 16
size: .
D: TRBD2
V: TRBV30
J: TRBJ2-1
DNA: TGTGCCTGGACCCGTGGGACTAGCGGGAGGCTAGATGAGCAGTTCTTC
CDR3: CAWTRGTSGRLDEQFF

length: 13
size: .
D: .
V: TRBV5-1
J: TRBJ2-1
DNA: TGCGCCAGCAGCTGGAGGGATAAAAATGAGCAGTTCTTC
CDR3: CASSWRDKNEQFF

length: 13
size: .
D: .
V: TRBV20-1
J: TRBJ1-2
DNA: TGCAGTGCTAGAGATATCGGACAGTATGGCTACACCTTC
CDR3: CSARDIGQYGYTF